The entry below gives a single TCR beta chain sequence along with its context. This clonotype was seen ten or more times. Its antigen remains undetermined. It has no much larger one-base neighbor in the sample; base qualities were not kept. Library creation used UMI-ligation and nested PCR. The ligated cDNA was amplified in four rounds of PCR with nested alpha and beta constant region primers together with the SP2 primer. For the blood and skin samples, TCR RNA was reverse transcribed with SuperScript IV using primers for the alpha and beta constant regions. An oligonucleotide carrying the Illumina SP2 primer and a UMI was ligated to the 3' end of the cDNA by means of T4 RNA ligase 1. The 12-nucleotide UMI was composed of two random hexamers separated by an eight-base spacer, which was included to prevent hairpin formation. TCR alpha and beta chain libraries were processed separately from the second PCR onward, with dual indexing for multiplexing. After pooling, the indexed libraries were analyzed by capillary electrophoresis and sequenced on either an Illumina MiSeq or NextSeq. PhiX DNA at about 5-7% was added to the libraries to raise base diversity and improve cluster recognition. On the authors' methods: Demultiplexor extracted UMIs from read 2, combined them with read 1 TCR sequence, and split reads by sample indices. Decombinator identified V and J genes and V-J junctions and gave each TCR a five-part identifier that included V and J deletions. Collapsinator used UMIs to correct sequencing errors and PCR amplification heterogeneity, yielding UMI-based abundance per TCR. Identifiers were converted to nucleotide sequence by CDR3Translator and translated to amino acids, and CDR3 regions were extracted on the basis of terminal motifs. Error-corrected counts of alpha and beta TCRs from blood and skin were compared after being normalized to the amount of input RNA. TCRdb cleaned the public reads at Q25 with fastp, built clones with MiXCR and kept in-frame beta chains. Rows are unified per CDR3 protein, each entry keeping the most common DNA and genes. For this entry, the V and J calls and clone size follow TCRdb and not the study's own pipeline. This sample lists roughly 13,000 distinct CDR3 sequences; around 5.2% were detected once. The ten largest clonotypes hold roughly 8% of the sample.

What the treatment or condition label conveys for this sample: skin biopsy from PPD injection site in Mantoux-positive individual. Using 3' ligation of a UMI-containing oligonucleotide to TCR cDNA, the study laid out a robust and sensitive protocol to amplify, sequence and analyze TCRs. Tuberculin skin test biopsies came from sites injected with PPD in individuals with a positive Mantoux test. Total RNA, without cell sorting, was DNase treated with RQ1 DNase before reverse transcription, targeting roughly 1 to 1000 ng input. To check how robust the pipeline was in samples where T cells make up a minority population, libraries were built from skin biopsies and whole blood. This sample was taken from a study of naive and memory T cell subsets (TCRdb year 2017). About the full investigation: In the figure summarizing the skin biopsy and whole blood samples, some 10 blood donors, 7 tuberculin skin test biopsies and 3 saline control biopsies were reported. PCR2 was typically performed as a SYBR Green qPCR that was stopped at a set threshold, although end-point PCR (around 6 cycles) could be used instead for low-input samples. Skin biopsies were taken from tuberculin skin test sites or from saline-injected control sites and were processed for RNA extraction as described before. Paper-wide results and their limitations: The larger number of TCRs found at tuberculin skin test sites was interpreted as T cell infiltration of a delayed type IV hypersensitivity reaction. TCR sequences were reportedly obtained from both types of skin biopsy, with many more TCRs found at tuberculin skin test sites. The RNA-based method was acknowledged to be potentially sensitive to changes in TCR transcripts with T cell activation and differentiation. The paper did not give details on skin biopsy collection and RNA processing but referred to earlier studies for those details.

V gives up 0 bases and J gives up 3 bases, and the segment between their germline ends measures 6 bases. Measured from the cysteine to the phenylalanine, the CDR3 is 14 residues long. Only the CDR3 DNA is retained, 42 bases long and in frame from the first base. The germline V gene sets CDR1 to SGDLS and CDR2 to YYNGEE. The sequence joins TRBV9 to TRBJ2-2; the D gene lacks a confident call. The input for sequencing was skin, taken from a tuberculin skin test site. The source is an adult in good health. CDR3 reads: CASSVDGYTGELFF. Here is the DNA: TGTGCCAGCAGCGTAGACGGCTACACCGGGGAGCTGTTTTTT.